This TCR beta chain emerged from a study of blood T cell repertoires in COVID-19. With 3 bases clipped from V and 4 bases from J, the junction kept 6 bases outside the gene matches. The CDR3 has 16 residues. CDR1 is LGHDT and CDR2 is YNNKEL in the germline V gene (reference sequence). Participant ages covered about 18 to 89 years across around 22 US areas. In the source study's methods: Counts of nucleated cells, estimated from reference gene primer amplification, were obtained. Generated by immunoSEQ multiplex PCR, the TCRdb table keeps only in-frame clones and is missing some. That table furnishes V, J and clone size, whereas the DNA furnished D and trimming. There are about 200,000 clones in the sample; 75% to 90% occur only once, and approximately 2% lies in the top ten.

The clonotype was recovered from a woman in her twenties or thirties who had recovered from COVID-19. Sequencing was done on a sample of PBMCs or T cells enriched from blood (not recorded which). V gene TRBV3-1 (or the pseudogene TRBV3-2) combines with J gene TRBJ2-1; 10 bases are a match to TRBD2. In DNA form, the CDR3 reads TGTGCCAGCAGCCACCCTAGCGGGGGCGTATACAATGAGCAGTTCTTC. Translation gives CASSHPSGGVYNEQFF.